A single sample gave rise to the 21 T cell receptor beta chains below, sequenced in a study of T cells in Graves' hyperthyroidism and ophthalmopathy. From RNA transcripts, TCR beta CDR3 regions were amplified. First-round RT-PCR of the TCR CDR3 relied on the HTBI primer set. TCRdb reprocessed the multiplex PCR reads with MiXCR, giving one entry per CDR3 protein. The table records about 260,000 distinct CDR3 sequences, less than 20% of them present only once. Sequencing was performed on blood. Receptor source: a woman aged 18-29 years with Graves' ophthalmopathy.

This clonotype was found many times. The chain employs TRBV13 and TRBJ1-1, with a possible D match to TRBD1 (6 bases). Trimming took off 5 bases at V and 5 bases at J, with 18 bases between the two ends. The CDR3 consists of 15 residues. The germline gives CDR1 PRHDT, CDR2 FYEKMQ (reference sequence). The CDR3 spells CASSPTGLRDTEAFF. CDR3 nucleotides: TGTGCCAGCAGCCCAACAGGGCTGAGGGATACTGAAGCTTTCTTT.

There are many counts of this clonotype. This chain connects TRBV30 to TRBJ2-5; D is tentatively TRBD1 or TRBD2 (5 bases each). This CDR3 has 14 amino acids. V was trimmed by 4 bases and J by 2 bases, leaving 14 bases between them. Germline values: CDR1 GTSNPN, CDR2 SVGIG (reference sequence). The CDR3 spells CAWTRGRQQETQYF. Here the CDR3 DNA reads TGTGCCTGGACTAGGGGACGGCAACAAGAGACCCAGTACTTC.

This clonotype was counted a single time. The chain is built from TRBV28 and TRBJ2-1; 12 bases align to TRBD2. Germline V CDR1 and CDR2: MDHEN, SYDVKM. This CDR3 has 19 amino acids. The trim removed 7 bases at V and 2 bases at J, leaving 15 bases unmatched. The CDR3: CASNPTVRTSGATYNEQFF. CDR3 DNA: TGTGCCAGCAACCCAACGGTGAGGACTAGCGGGGCCACCTACAATGAGCAGTTCTTC.

This clonotype has ten or more counts. The chain carries TRBV3-1 and TRBJ1-1; D is possibly TRBD1 (5 bases). From germline, CDR1 is LGHDT and CDR2 YNNKEL (reference sequence). This CDR3 has 14 amino acids. Trimming left V 1 base short and J 5 bases short, with 11 bases between. The CDR3, as DNA: TGTGCCAGCAGCCAAGGCCGGGGGGGAACTGAAGCTTTCTTT. It encodes CASSQGRGGTEAFF.

This clonotype has a count of ten or more. This sequence joins TRBV7-2 and TRBJ1-1; TRBD1 matches 9 bases. Looked up from germline, CDR1 is SGHTA and CDR2 is FQGNSA. This CDR3 spans 15 amino acids. The J segment lost 5 bases and the V segment lost 0 bases, leaving 4 bases of the junction unmatched. CDR3 sequence: CASSLAGQGGTEAFF. The DNA for the CDR3 is TGTGCCAGCAGCTTAGCGGGACAGGGCGGTACTGAAGCTTTCTTT.

Regarding this clonotype: It may be a read error: a sequence one base away is much more abundant. CDR3 region: CASTEGASGGGGTQYF. Here the CDR3 DNA reads TGTGCCAGCACCGAAGGGGCTAGCGGGGGGGGGGGGACCCAGTACTTC. The chain has TRBV6-2 or TRBV6-3 and TRBJ2-5, with TRBD2 identical over 12 bases. CDR3 size: 16 residues. Trimming took 7 bases from V and 7 from J; bases not matched to a gene: 13. Germline V gene sequence: CDR1 MNHEY, CDR2 SVGEGT.

CDR3 in amino acids: CASRVAGVYNEQFF. The CDR3 DNA reads TGCGCCAGCAGAGTAGCGGGAGTCTACAATGAGCAGTTCTTC. The chain couples TRBV10-2 to TRBJ2-1, with TRBD2 identical over 9 bases. The CDR3 has 14 amino acids. V lost 6 bases, J lost 3 bases, and 3 bases stayed unmatched. Germline CDR1 and CDR2: WSHSY and SAAADI.

This clonotype was seen more than once but under ten times. This chain joins TRBV24-1 and TRBJ1-2; no definite D call. The CDR3 length is 12 residues. Germline values: CDR1 KGHDR, CDR2 SFDVKD. V was clipped by 2 bases and J by 3 bases, with 3 bases between them. The CDR3 region is CATSDSHYGYTF. The CDR3 coding sequence is TGTGCCACCAGTGATTCTCACTATGGCTACACCTTC.

The chain joins TRBV29-1 to TRBJ2-1; 10 bases are shared with TRBD2. In germline, CDR1 is SQVTM, CDR2 ANQGSEA. There are 13 residues in the CDR3. V lost 4 bases, J lost 8 bases, and 5 bases stayed unmatched. The CDR3 DNA reads TGCAGCGTTGCCGGTAGCGGGAGGTATGAGCAGTTCTTC. Its protein is CSVAGSGRYEQFF.

This clonotype was counted many times. V and J are TRBV20-1 and TRBJ1-1; D remains ambiguous. V gave up 4 bases and J gave up 0 bases, with 9 bases separating them. CDR1 is DFQATT, CDR2 SNEGSKA, per germline (reference sequence). This CDR3 region has 13 residues. The CDR3 protein is CSAMAPLNTEAFF. CDR3 coding DNA: TGCAGTGCTATGGCTCCGCTGAACACTGAAGCTTTCTTT.

Only a few counts were recorded for this clonotype. The chain has TRBV10-2 and TRBJ1-3; possible D gene TRBD1, 5 bases. Germline CDR1 is WSHSY and CDR2 is SAAADI. The germline V and J ends were trimmed by 9 bases and 0 bases, with 15 bases remaining between them. The CDR3 is 15 amino acids. DNA for the CDR3: TGCGCCAGTCATCCCCCAGGGAGCTCTGGAAACACCATATATTTT. This sequence encodes CASHPPGSSGNTIYF.

This clonotype was seen ten or more times. The rearrangement joins TRBV19 to TRBJ1-2; 7 positions agree with TRBD1. This CDR3 comprises 17 residues. J was trimmed by 1 base and V by 8 bases; bases with no gene match: 16. Germline values: CDR1 LNHDA, CDR2 SQIVND (reference sequence). The CDR3 is CASRQGVSHPLNYGYTF. The CDR3 DNA is TGTGCCAGTCGCCAGGGGGTATCTCATCCTCTTAACTATGGCTACACCTTC.

This clonotype was seen many times. The chain combines TRBV20-1 with TRBJ1-5; the D gene is possibly TRBD1 (6 bases). The CDR3 is made up of 13 amino acids. V shed 2 bases and J shed 11 bases, with 16 bases lying between them. Germline V gene data show CDR1 as DFQATT and CDR2 as SNEGSKA (reference sequence). CDR3: CSARQQGLGSQHF. The CDR3 bases are TGCAGTGCTAGACAACAGGGATTAGGGTCCCAGCATTTT.

This sequence joins TRBV19 and TRBJ1-2, with TRBD1 as a possible D gene (6 bases). This CDR3 spans 16 amino acids. With 6 bases removed from V and 5 bases from J, the gap between germline ends came to 22 bases. The germline V gene has CDR1 LNHDA and CDR2 SQIVND (reference sequence). The CDR3 DNA is TGTGCCAGTAGCATAATCGGGGGCACCACAATATATGGCTACACCTTC. Translated, it gives CASSIIGGTTIYGYTF.

CDR3 protein: CAWDPGLAVYEQYF. Here the CDR3 DNA reads TGTGCCTGGGATCCGGGACTAGCGGTTTACGAGCAGTACTTC. The rearrangement joins TRBV30 to TRBJ2-7, with 11 nucleotides matching TRBD2. There are 14 residues in the CDR3. V shed 5 bases and J 4 bases; nucleotides not matched to a gene: 7. Germline V gives CDR1 GTSNPN, CDR2 SVGIG (reference sequence).

This clonotype came up many times. CDR3: CASSPGGARSYEQYF. CDR3 sequence (DNA): TGTGCCAGCAGCCCAGGAGGGGCTCGCTCCTACGAGCAGTACTTC. The chain combines TRBV3-1 with TRBJ2-7; perhaps TRBD2 as D (6 bases). The V gene's germline CDR1 is LGHDT and CDR2 YNNKEL (reference sequence). Trimming pared 4 bases from V and 0 bases from J, leaving 13 bases between. CDR3 size: 15 residues.

In this sample, this clonotype turned up many times. The chain links TRBV7-2 to TRBJ2-2; D is ambiguous. Trimming took off 2 bases at V and 4 bases at J, with 20 bases between the two ends. The length of the CDR3 is 18 residues. Germline V gene data show CDR1 as SGHTA and CDR2 as FQGNSA. The CDR3 DNA sequence: TGTGCCAGCAGCTTACCCCTTGTCGGCGACATTAGCACCGGGGAGCTGTTTTTT. Its translation: CASSLPLVGDISTGELFF.

The sample holds many counts of this clonotype. The V and J genes are TRBV13 and TRBJ2-2; 8 bases map to TRBD1. Trimming cost V 4 bases and J 3 bases; bases outside gene matches: 7. Germline V gene lookup returns CDR1 PRHDT and CDR2 FYEKMQ (reference sequence). CDR3 size: 16 residues. DNA for the CDR3: TGTGCCAGCAGCTCGCCCAGGGGGCGCGACACCGGGGAGCTGTTTTTT. Translating it yields CASSSPRGRDTGELFF.

The CDR3 loop reads CASSVRRTGPINSPLHF. For the CDR3, the DNA is TGTGCCAGCAGTGTCCGTCGGACAGGGCCGATTAATTCACCCCTCCACTTT. This chain links TRBV2 with TRBJ1-6; 8 bases are shared with TRBD1. This CDR3 has 17 amino acids. Germline CDR1 SNHLY, CDR2 FYNNEI. The junction had 11 bases not matched to a gene; V was cut back by 4 bases and J by 6 bases.

This clonotype was observed many times. The V call is TRBV10-3, the J call TRBJ1-3; D gene ambiguous. The CDR3 length is 15 residues. V lost 0 bases to trimming and J lost 0 bases, with 6 bases between them. Looked up from germline, CDR1 is ENHRY and CDR2 is SYGVKD. For the CDR3, the DNA is TGTGCCATCAGTGAGTCGGGCACCTCTGGAAACACCATATATTTT. Residues: CAISESGTSGNTIYF.

This clonotype showed up many times. V usage is TRBV14 and J usage is TRBJ2-1; D perhaps matches TRBD2 (5 bases). V gave up 6 bases and J gave up 4 bases, with 16 bases separating them. The CDR3 spans 15 residues. Germline V gene sequence: CDR1 SGHDN, CDR2 FVKESK. CDR3 amino acids: CASSPGLRRYNEQFF. CDR3 nucleotide sequence: TGTGCCAGCAGTCCCGGACTCCGGCGGTACAATGAGCAGTTCTTC.